These 28 T cell receptor beta chains were sequenced from one sample in a study of lymphopenia after photon versus proton radiotherapy (dated by TCRdb to the late 2010s). Library creation used the immunoSEQ multiplex PCR assay. The immuneACCESS repertoire file appears here via TCRdb, limited to in-frame rearrangements. These files lack a portion of the clones; in checked studies, under half of the deficit traces to unresolved V genes, and the cause of the others is not known. The sample profile shows some 7,300 clones; under 90% of them were found once. Roughly 17% of the sample lies in the top ten. The source material was peripheral blood, sampled from a patient treated with photon-based radiotherapy. These receptors were taken from a man aged 55 to 70 with cholangiocarcinoma.

This chain uses TRBV7-9 with TRBJ2-1, with D perhaps assigned TRBD1 or TRBD2 (6 bases each). The germline V and J ends were trimmed by 1 base and 8 bases, with 18 bases remaining between them. The CDR3 contains 16 residues. Germline-derived CDR1 and CDR2 are SEHNR and FQNEAQ (reference sequence). CDR3 in amino acids: CASSLGGTRGVDEQFF. The CDR3 DNA follows: TGTGCCAGCAGCTTAGGAGGGACGAGGGGGGTCGATGAGCAGTTCTTC.

This clone was counted between two and nine times. The chain uses TRBV11-3 and TRBJ2-1; TRBD1 matches at 11 bases. This CDR3 contains 18 residues. Germline CDR1 SGHNT, CDR2 YENEEA. J gave up 0 bases and V 1 base, and 5 bases lay outside the gene matches. CDR3 protein: CASSLVFGTGGSYNEQFF. The CDR3, as DNA: TGTGCCAGCAGCTTAGTATTTGGGACAGGGGGCTCCTACAATGAGCAGTTCTTC.

V usage is TRBV27 and J usage is TRBJ2-2; 9 bases are a match to TRBD1. Germline V gene lookup returns CDR1 MNHEY and CDR2 SMNVEV (reference sequence). The ends lost 4 bases at V and 4 bases at J; junction bases unmatched: 4. The CDR3 length is 15 residues. The DNA of the CDR3 is TGTGCCAGCAGTTCCTCGACAGGGGGCACCGGGGAGCTGTTTTTT. This gives the protein CASSSSTGGTGELFF.

The genes are TRBV19 and TRBJ1-5, with a weak D call TRBD1 (6 bases). CDR3 length: 15 amino acids. Germline CDR1 and CDR2: LNHDA and SQIVND (reference sequence). Trimming removed 7 bases at V and 1 base at J, with 14 bases between. DNA of the CDR3: TGTGCCAGTACGGTCGTCAGGGGAAGCAATCAGCCCCAGCATTTT. Its protein product is CASTVVRGSNQPQHF.

V is TRBV27 and J is TRBJ1-1; no firm D call. Trimming cost V 0 bases and J 1 base, with 9 bases left between them. In germline, CDR1 is MNHEY, CDR2 SMNVEV (reference sequence). CDR3 length equals 15 residues. CDR3 nucleotides: TGTGCCAGCAGTTTATCGAGGGCACCGAACACTGAAGCTTTCTTT. Its translation: CASSLSRAPNTEAFF.

This chain links TRBV7-2 with TRBJ2-5; D may match TRBD1 or TRBD2 (5 bases each). The CDR3 sequence is 12 residues long. The V end was cut by 5 bases, the J end by 5 bases, with 9 bases between. Germline CDR1 SGHTA, CDR2 FQGNSA. CDR3 in amino acids: CASSVGEETQYF. The CDR3 DNA follows: TGTGCCAGCAGCGTAGGGGAGGAGACCCAGTACTTC.

V and J are TRBV27 and TRBJ1-6; D is perhaps TRBD1 (6 bases). The CDR3 has 14 residues. V was trimmed by 1 base and J by 8 bases, leaving 9 bases between them. The germline gives CDR1 MNHEY, CDR2 SMNVEV (reference sequence). In nucleotides, the CDR3 is TGTGCCAGCAGTTTATGGACAGCAGATTCACCCCTCCACTTT. Translated, it gives CASSLWTADSPLHF.

Only one count was recorded for this clone. The rearrangement uses TRBV6-6 and TRBJ2-5; TRBD1 matches at 9 bases. This CDR3 has 13 residues. Germline-derived CDR1 and CDR2 are MNHNY and SVGAGI (reference sequence). Germline trimming cut 7 bases from V and 7 bases from J; bases unmatched to any gene: 7. CDR3 amino acids: CASTWTGDVTQYF. The DNA of the CDR3 is TGTGCCAGCACCTGGACAGGGGACGTGACCCAGTACTTC.

The genes are TRBV10-1 and TRBJ2-1, with 9 bases fitting TRBD1. The CDR3 runs 18 residues. Looked up from germline, CDR1 is WNHNN and CDR2 is SYGVQD (reference sequence). The trim removed 4 bases at V and 4 bases at J, leaving 14 bases unmatched. The CDR3 spells CASSATGTGKGLYNEQFF. CDR3 DNA sequence: TGCGCCAGCAGTGCAACCGGGACAGGGAAAGGTTTATACAATGAGCAGTTCTTC.

This chain connects TRBV11-3 to TRBJ2-3; D is ambiguous. The CDR3 is 13 residues long. Trimming pared 0 bases from V and 7 bases from J, leaving 8 bases between. Germline values: CDR1 SGHNT, CDR2 YENEEA. The DNA of the CDR3 is TGTGCCAGCAGCTTAGAATCCCTAAATACGCAGTATTTT. Translated: CASSLESLNTQYF.

V usage is TRBV19 and J usage is TRBJ1-5; 8 nucleotides agree with TRBD1. J gave up 4 bases and V 7 bases, and 9 bases lay outside the gene matches. In germline, CDR1 is LNHDA, CDR2 SQIVND (reference sequence). The CDR3 contains 15 residues. The CDR3: CASTRGQGRNQPQHF. For the CDR3, the DNA is TGTGCCAGTACCAGAGGACAGGGCCGAAATCAGCCCCAGCATTTT.

The chain couples TRBV19 to TRBJ2-1; TRBD1 aligns across 8 bases. V dropped 5 bases and J dropped 4; count of bases not matched to a gene: 1. Germline V CDR1 and CDR2: LNHDA, SQIVND (reference sequence). The CDR3 is 13 residues long. The CDR3 is CASSGQGYNEQFF. CDR3 nucleotides: TGTGCCAGTAGTGGACAGGGATACAATGAGCAGTTCTTC.

The chain is built from TRBV2 and TRBJ2-5; no definite D call. The germline gives CDR1 SNHLY, CDR2 FYNNEI. CDR3 length equals 11 residues. V gave up 5 bases and J gave up 3 bases, with 4 bases separating them. The CDR3, as DNA: TGTGCCAGCAGTCCGGAAGAGACCCAGTACTTC. This translates into CASSPEETQYF.

The chain links TRBV7-2 to TRBJ2-1, with 11 nucleotides matching TRBD1. The V and J ends lost 4 bases and 14 bases, in that order; junction bases with no gene match: 16. Germline V lookup: CDR1 SGHTA, CDR2 FQGNSA. The CDR3 has 16 amino acids. Written as DNA, the CDR3 is TGTGCCAGCAGCTCCCGGACAGGGGGCGCATCTGGCTTAGAGTTCTTC. Residues: CASSSRTGGASGLEFF.

This clone showed up just once. The chain joins TRBV4-1 to TRBJ1-5, with D perhaps TRBD1 (6 bases). The germline gives CDR1 MGHRA, CDR2 YSYEKL. The CDR3 is made up of 14 amino acids. V lost 3 bases and J lost 4, with 10 bases in between. CDR3 DNA sequence: TGCGCCAGCAGCCACGGGACATTAAATCAGCCCCAGCATTTT. Its translation: CASSHGTLNQPQHF.

The CDR3 is CASSGETEINTEAFF. DNA for the CDR3: TGTGCCAGCAGTGGAGAGACAGAGATAAACACTGAAGCTTTCTTT. The V gene is TRBV2, the J gene TRBJ1-1; the D gene is possibly TRBD1 (5 bases). This CDR3 is built from 15 residues. Trimming took off 4 bases at V and 2 bases at J, with 14 bases between the two ends. From germline, CDR1 is SNHLY and CDR2 FYNNEI.

V and J are TRBV5-1 and TRBJ2-7; TRBD1 agrees at 8 bases. Germline lookup yields CDR1 SGHRS and CDR2 YFSETQ. V trimming: 4 bases; J trimming: 5 bases; junction bases outside the gene matches: 5. CDR3 length: 13 amino acids. The chain's CDR3 is CASSPRTGNEQYF. CDR3 sequence (DNA): TGCGCCAGCAGCCCCCGGACAGGGAACGAGCAGTACTTC.

V and J are TRBV5-5 and TRBJ2-7; no firm D call. The V gene lost 3 bases and the J gene lost 4 bases, with 23 bases spanning the gap. CDR3 size: 17 residues. From germline, CDR1 is SGHKS and CDR2 YYEKEE (reference sequence). CDR3 region: CASSSAMRRSTWYEQYF. CDR3 nucleotides: TGTGCCAGCAGCTCGGCCATGAGGCGGAGCACCTGGTACGAGCAGTACTTC.

This clone was counted only a few times. CDR3 loop: CASKLTSGSLNEQYF. CDR3 DNA: TGTGCCAGCAAACTGACTAGCGGGTCTCTAAACGAGCAGTACTTC. The chain uses TRBV7-6 and TRBJ2-7; 10 bases fit TRBD2. This CDR3 has 15 residues. V lost 7 bases, J lost 5 bases, and 11 bases stayed unmatched. Germline V CDR1 and CDR2: SGHVS, FNYEAQ.

The chain carries TRBV28 and TRBJ2-5; the match to TRBD2 covers 8 bases. Trimming took 7 bases from V and 5 from J; bases not matched to a gene: 9. Germline CDR1 and CDR2: MDHEN and SYDVKM. This CDR3 comprises 14 residues. CDR3 in DNA: TGTGCCAGCAACCCCGCGGGGGGATTGGAGACCCAGTACTTC. It codes for CASNPAGGLETQYF.

The chain links TRBV2 to TRBJ2-7; no clear D gene. The CDR3 totals 15 residues. Germline lookup yields CDR1 SNHLY and CDR2 FYNNEI. V lost 3 bases to trimming and J lost 1 base, with 13 bases between them. DNA for the CDR3: TGTGCCAGCAGTGATAGCCTGGTTCGTTCCTACGAGCAGTACTTC. Its translation: CASSDSLVRSYEQYF.

V gene TRBV6-5 combines with J gene TRBJ1-1, with TRBD1 matching 7 bases. CDR1 and CDR2 (germline): MNHEY, SVGAGI. With 5 bases clipped from V and 3 bases from J, the junction kept 3 bases outside the gene matches. The CDR3 runs to 13 residues. CDR3 in DNA: TGTGCCAGCAGTATTACAGGGGACACTGAAGCTTTCTTT. This sequence encodes CASSITGDTEAFF.

The chain has TRBV19 and TRBJ2-3, with D possibly matching TRBD1 (6 bases). The CDR3 runs 14 residues. Germline-derived CDR1 and CDR2 are LNHDA and SQIVND (reference sequence). V dropped 6 bases and J dropped 2 bases, with 12 bases sitting between them. CDR3 in DNA: TGTGCCAGTAGGCGAACAGGGTACACAGATACGCAGTATTTT. Translation gives CASRRTGYTDTQYF.

This rearrangement joins TRBV9 to TRBJ1-6, with 9 bases that match TRBD1. The CDR3 has 14 amino acids. Unmatched junction bases numbered 1, after V lost 1 base and J lost 8 bases. The V gene's germline CDR1 is SGDLS and CDR2 YYNGEE. The CDR3 sequence is CASSVRTGDSPLHF. The CDR3 nucleotides are TGTGCCAGCAGCGTAAGGACAGGGGATTCACCCCTCCACTTT. Based on the CDR3 plus reference TRBV9 and TRBJ1-6, the full variable domain is DSGVTQTPKHLITATGQRVTLRCSPRSGDLSVYWYQQSLDQGLQFLIQYYNGEERAKGNILERFSAQQFPDLHSELNLSSLELGDSALYFCASSVRTGDSPLHFGNGTRLTVT.

The chain couples TRBV29-1 to TRBJ1-2, with 10 nucleotides matching TRBD1. V lost 2 bases and J lost 5; bases outside the gene matches: 2. Germline-derived CDR1 and CDR2 are SQVTM and ANQGSEA. This CDR3 region has 13 residues. CDR3 sequence: CSVEQGQGYGYTF. The CDR3 region has the DNA TGCAGCGTTGAACAGGGACAGGGGTATGGCTACACCTTC.

This rearrangement joins TRBV7-2 to TRBJ1-5; no definite D call. Germline assignment: CDR1 SGHTA and CDR2 FQGNSA. The CDR3 length is 16 residues. The ends were cut back, 1 base at V and 6 bases at J, with 16 bases in the middle. The CDR3 DNA is TGTGCCAGCAGCTTAGAGATGGGGATGAACACTCAGCCCCAGCATTTT. It codes for CASSLEMGMNTQPQHF.

There are a few counts of this clone. The V call is TRBV11-1, the J call TRBJ2-3; D not resolved. The CDR3 sequence is 13 residues long. Germline V CDR1 and CDR2: SGHAT, FQDESV (reference sequence). Trimming removed 4 bases from V and 4 bases from J, with 9 bases in between. The CDR3 loop is CASSYALADTQYF. CDR3 nucleotide sequence: TGTGCCAGCAGCTACGCCCTAGCAGATACGCAGTATTTT.

Relative to its sample, this clone is medium-sized. The J gene is TRBJ2-2, the V gene TRBV13; D tentatively fits TRBD1 or TRBD2 (5 bases each). CDR1 and CDR2 from the germline V gene are PRHDT and FYEKMQ (reference sequence). V was shortened by 5 bases and J by 3 bases, with 13 bases between the two germline ends. The CDR3 is 15 residues long. The CDR3 region has the DNA TGTGCCAGCAGCAGGTTAGAGGGACACACCGGGGAGCTGTTTTTT. Translation: CASSRLEGHTGELFF.